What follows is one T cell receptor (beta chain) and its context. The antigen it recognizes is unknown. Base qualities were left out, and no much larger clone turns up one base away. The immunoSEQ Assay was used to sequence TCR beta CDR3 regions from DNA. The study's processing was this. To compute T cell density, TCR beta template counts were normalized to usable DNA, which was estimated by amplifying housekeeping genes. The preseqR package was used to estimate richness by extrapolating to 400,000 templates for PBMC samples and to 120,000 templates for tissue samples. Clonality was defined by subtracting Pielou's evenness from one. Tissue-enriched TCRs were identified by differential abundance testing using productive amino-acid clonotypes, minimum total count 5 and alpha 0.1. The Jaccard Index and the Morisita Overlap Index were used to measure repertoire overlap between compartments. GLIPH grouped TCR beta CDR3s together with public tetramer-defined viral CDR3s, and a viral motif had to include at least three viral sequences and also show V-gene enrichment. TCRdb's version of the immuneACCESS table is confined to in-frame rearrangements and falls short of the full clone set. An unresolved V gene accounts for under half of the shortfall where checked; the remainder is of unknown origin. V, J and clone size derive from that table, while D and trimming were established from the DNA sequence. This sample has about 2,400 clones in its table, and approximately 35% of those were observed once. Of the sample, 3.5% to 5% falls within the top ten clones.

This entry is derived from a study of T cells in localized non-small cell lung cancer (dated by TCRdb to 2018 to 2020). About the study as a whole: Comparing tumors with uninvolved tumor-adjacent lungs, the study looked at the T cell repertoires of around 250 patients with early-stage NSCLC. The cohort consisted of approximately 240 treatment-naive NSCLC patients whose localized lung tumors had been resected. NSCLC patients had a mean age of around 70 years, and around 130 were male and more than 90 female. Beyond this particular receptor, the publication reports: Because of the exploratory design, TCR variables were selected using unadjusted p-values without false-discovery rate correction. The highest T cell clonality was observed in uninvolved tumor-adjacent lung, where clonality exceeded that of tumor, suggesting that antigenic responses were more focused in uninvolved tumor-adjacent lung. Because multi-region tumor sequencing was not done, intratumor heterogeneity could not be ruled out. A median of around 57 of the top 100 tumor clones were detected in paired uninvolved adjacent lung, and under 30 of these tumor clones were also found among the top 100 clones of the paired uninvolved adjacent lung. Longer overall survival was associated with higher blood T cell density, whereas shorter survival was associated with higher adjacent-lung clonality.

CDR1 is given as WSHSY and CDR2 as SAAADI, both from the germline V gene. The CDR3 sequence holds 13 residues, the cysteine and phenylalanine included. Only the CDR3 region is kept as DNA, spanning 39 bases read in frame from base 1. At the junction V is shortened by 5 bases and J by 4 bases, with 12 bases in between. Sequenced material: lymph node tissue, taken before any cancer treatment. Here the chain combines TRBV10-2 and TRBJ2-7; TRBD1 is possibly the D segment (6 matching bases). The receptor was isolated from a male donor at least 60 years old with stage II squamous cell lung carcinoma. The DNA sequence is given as TGCGCCAGCAGTACAGGGAATAAGTACGAGCAGTACTTC. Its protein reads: CASSTGNKYEQYF.